One sample yielded the 22 T cell receptor beta chains listed below, sequenced in a study of T cells after yellow fever vaccination. A single record per CDR3 protein comes from TCRdb applying MiXCR to the 5' RACE reads. The table shows 250,000 or so distinct CDR3 sequences, with around 6.7% occurring only once. Material: CD4+ T cells sorted from PBMCs, obtained on the day of the yellow fever booster vaccination. Receptors were obtained from a man aged 25 to 40 who received the YFV17D yellow fever vaccine.

Ten or more counts support this clonotype. The gene calls are TRBV28 and TRBJ2-7; 15 positions agree with TRBD2. The CDR3 is made up of 19 amino acids. The V gene end was trimmed by 3 bases and the J gene end by 0 bases; junction bases not matched to a gene: 9. The germline gives CDR1 MDHEN, CDR2 SYDVKM. CDR3 nucleotides: TGTGCCAGCAGTTTCCCGGGACTAGCGGGAGGCCGACGCTCCTACGAGCAGTACTTC. Its translation: CASSFPGLAGGRRSYEQYF.

This clonotype was detected ten times or more. The rearrangement links TRBV5-1 to TRBJ1-5, with TRBD1 matching 7 bases. V dropped 3 bases and J dropped 3; count of bases not matched to a gene: 3. The CDR3 has 14 amino acids. In germline, CDR1 is SGHRS, CDR2 YFSETQ. In nucleotides, the CDR3 is TGCGCCAGCAGCTCGGGACAGCTCAATCAGCCCCAGCATTTT. Translating it yields CASSSGQLNQPQHF.

A few counts support this clonotype. The chain carries TRBV3-1 and TRBJ1-5, with D possibly matching TRBD1 (5 bases). Germline V gene data show CDR1 as LGHDT and CDR2 as YNNKEL (reference sequence). Between the trimmed V and J ends, which lost 3 bases and 4 bases, there was a span of 10 bases. The CDR3 runs 14 residues. The CDR3 protein is CASSQGPPNQPQHF. CDR3 in DNA: TGTGCCAGCAGCCAGGGACCGCCAAATCAGCCCCAGCATTTT.

This clonotype has a count of ten or more. The gene calls are TRBV20-1 and TRBJ2-7, with no clear D. The V gene lost 5 bases and the J gene lost 3 bases, with 11 bases spanning the gap. The CDR3 runs to 12 residues. Germline V gene sequence: CDR1 DFQATT, CDR2 SNEGSKA (reference sequence). The CDR3 sequence: CSASQGIYEQYF. The CDR3 DNA sequence: TGCAGTGCTTCCCAAGGAATCTACGAGCAGTACTTC.

The chain couples TRBV5-1 to TRBJ2-7; D is tentatively TRBD1 or TRBD2 (5 bases each). V lost 0 bases and J lost 3, with 10 bases in between. The CDR3 spans 14 residues. The V gene's germline CDR1 is SGHRS and CDR2 YFSETQ. The CDR3 DNA reads as TGCGCCAGCAGCTTGGAGGGGACGTACTACGAGCAGTACTTC. As protein: CASSLEGTYYEQYF.

This clonotype was picked up many times. CDR3 bases: TGTGCCACCAGTTCAGTAGGTGAGCAGTTCTTC. Translating gives CATSSVGEQFF. The rearrangement joins TRBV24-1 to TRBJ2-1; D gene uncertain. CDR3 size: 11 residues. V was trimmed by 6 bases and J by 9 bases, leaving 8 bases between them. CDR1 KGHDR and CDR2 SFDVKD come from the germline V gene.

The chain combines TRBV7-9 with TRBJ2-7; 8 positions match TRBD2. The germline gives CDR1 SEHNR, CDR2 FQNEAQ (reference sequence). CDR3 length equals 14 residues. The junction had 3 bases not matched to a gene; V was cut back by 5 bases and J by 0 bases. The CDR3 region is CASSQSGSSYEQYF. The CDR3 DNA reads as TGTGCCAGCAGCCAGAGCGGGAGCTCCTACGAGCAGTACTTC.

A few counts support this clonotype. This rearrangement joins TRBV6-4 to TRBJ1-2; 7 bases align to TRBD1. The CDR3 consists of 12 residues. J gave up 8 bases and V 2 bases, and 2 bases lay outside the gene matches. Looked up from germline, CDR1 is MRHNA and CDR2 is SNTAGT. The CDR3 region is CASSDDRDGYTF. CDR3 bases: TGTGCCAGCAGTGACGACAGGGACGGCTACACCTTC.

In this sample, this clonotype turned up many times. V is TRBV12-3 or TRBV12-4 and J is TRBJ2-3, with a possible D match to TRBD2 (5 bases). V shed 6 bases and J shed 0 bases, with 10 bases lying between them. This CDR3 region has 14 residues. CDR3 loop: CASSSSISTDTQYF. The CDR3 nucleotides read TGTGCCAGCAGCTCTAGCATTAGCACAGATACGCAGTATTTT.

This clonotype showed up just a few times. The V call is TRBV7-2, the J call TRBJ2-2; D unresolved. This CDR3 contains 15 residues. Germline-derived CDR1 and CDR2 are SGHTA and FQGNSA. Trimming cost V 2 bases and J 6 bases, with 13 bases left between them. The CDR3 DNA is TGTGCCAGCAGCTTATGGCTAGGACGGGCCGGGGAGCTGTTTTTT. This codes for CASSLWLGRAGELFF. The variable domain in full, completed from reference TRBV7-2 and TRBJ2-2, reads GAGVSQSPSNKVTEKGKDVELRCDPISGHTALYWYRQSLGQGLEFLIYFQGNSAPDKSGLPSDRFSAERTGGSVSTLTIQRTQQEDSAVYLCASSLWLGRAGELFFGEGSRLTVL.

This sequence joins TRBV7-2 and TRBJ2-2; D is uncertain. The germline V gene has CDR1 SGHTA and CDR2 FQGNSA. Trimming removed 6 bases from V and 2 bases from J, with 10 bases in between. This CDR3 comprises 14 residues. In DNA, the CDR3 is TGTGCCAGCAGTCCGACCCCCAACACCGGGGAGCTGTTTTTT. Protein sequence: CASSPTPNTGELFF. Full variable domain (rest looked up from reference TRBV7-2 and TRBJ2-2): GAGVSQSPSNKVTEKGKDVELRCDPISGHTALYWYRQSLGQGLEFLIYFQGNSAPDKSGLPSDRFSAERTGGSVSTLTIQRTQQEDSAVYLCASSPTPNTGELFFGEGSRLTVL.

The sample holds a few counts of this clonotype. This chain uses TRBV7-9 with TRBJ2-1; D possibly matches TRBD1 or TRBD2 (6 bases each). Germline loops: CDR1 SEHNR, CDR2 FQNEAQ (reference sequence). The ends were cut back, 7 bases at V and 0 bases at J, with 10 bases in the middle. This CDR3 contains 14 residues. In nucleotides, the CDR3 is TGTGCCAGCACCAAGGGGGGCTCCTACAATGAGCAGTTCTTC. Translation gives CASTKGGSYNEQFF. Full variable domain (outside the CDR3, taken from reference TRBV7-9 and TRBJ2-1): DTGVSQNPRHKITKRGQNVTFRCDPISEHNRLYWYRQTLGQGPEFLTYFQNEAQLEKSRLLSDRFSAERPKGSFSTLEIQRTEQGDSAMYLCASTKGGSYNEQFFGPGTRLTVL.

This clonotype was recorded a few times. The V gene is TRBV30, the J gene TRBJ1-2; D might be TRBD1 (6 bases). The CDR3 is 13 residues long. Trimming took 3 bases from V and 7 from J, leaving 15 bases between them. In germline, CDR1 is GTSNPN, CDR2 SVGIG (reference sequence). CDR3 protein: CAWRRTVGGGYTF. In DNA form, the CDR3 reads TGTGCCTGGAGGAGGACAGTTGGGGGTGGCTACACCTTC.

This clonotype appeared once. The chain joins TRBV29-1 to TRBJ1-2; no definite D call. Looked up from germline, CDR1 is SQVTM and CDR2 is ANQGSEA. V was shortened by 4 bases and J by 2 bases, with 8 bases between the two germline ends. The CDR3 is 12 amino acids. Written as DNA, the CDR3 is TGCAGCGTTGTCCAGTTAAACTATGGCTACACCTTC. Its protein is CSVVQLNYGYTF.

This rearrangement joins TRBV20-1 to TRBJ2-1, with 15 bases identical to TRBD2. The V and J ends lost 5 bases and 8 bases, in that order; junction bases with no gene match: 7. Germline CDR1 reads DFQATT; CDR2 reads SNEGSKA (reference sequence). The CDR3 covers 15 residues. CDR3 bases: TGCAGTGCTTTCCCCGGGACTAGCGGGAGGTATGAGCAGTTCTTC. It is translated as CSAFPGTSGRYEQFF.

This clonotype has just one count. Relative to the germline gene, one junction end is altered; a read error may explain this. This sequence joins TRBV4-2 and TRBJ1-2, with unresolved D. Per germline, CDR1 LGHNA and CDR2 YNFKEQ. CDR3 length: 12 amino acids. DNA for the CDR3: TGTGCCCGCAGCCAAGATAGTGGAGGCTACACCTTC. It encodes CARSQDSGGYTF.

This clonotype was picked up many times. The chain uses TRBV6-5 and TRBJ2-1; TRBD2 agrees at 9 bases. The CDR3 has 17 residues. From germline, CDR1 is MNHEY and CDR2 SVGAGI. With 2 bases clipped from V and 7 bases from J, the junction kept 12 bases outside the gene matches. CDR3 bases: TGTGCCAGCAGTTACGAAGTCCCGGGACTAGCTACGAATGAGCAGTTCTTC. Protein: CASSYEVPGLATNEQFF.

This clonotype appeared many times. CDR3 in amino acids: CASSSAGTGGYGYTF. The CDR3 bases are TGTGCCAGCAGCTCAGCCGGGACAGGGGGTTATGGCTACACCTTC. This rearrangement joins TRBV7-9 to TRBJ1-2; 11 bases match TRBD1. Germline assignment: CDR1 SEHNR and CDR2 FQNEAQ (reference sequence). This CDR3 has 15 residues. V shed 4 bases and J 5 bases; nucleotides not matched to a gene: 6.

This clonotype was seen many times. This chain uses TRBV11-2 with TRBJ2-3; D gene ambiguous. Germline V gives CDR1 SGHAT, CDR2 FQNNGV. CDR3 length: 14 amino acids. With 1 base removed from V and 3 bases from J, the gap between germline ends came to 8 bases. CDR3 DNA: TGTGCCAGCAGCTTAGTAGGCGAGACAGATACGCAGTATTTT. Translation: CASSLVGETDTQYF.

This chain joins TRBV2 and TRBJ2-1; D ambiguous. The CDR3 consists of 14 residues. Trimming pared 2 bases from V and 6 bases from J, leaving 11 bases between. Germline lookup yields CDR1 SNHLY and CDR2 FYNNEI. This CDR3 reads CASSESFEGNEQFF. The CDR3 bases are TGTGCCAGCAGTGAATCATTTGAAGGCAATGAGCAGTTCTTC.

Of note for this clonotype: At one end, the junction sequence differs from germline, possibly due to a read error. The CDR3 loop is CARSQPTGDRSYEQYF. The CDR3 bases are TGCGCCCGCAGCCAACCAACTGGGGACAGAAGCTACGAGCAGTACTTC. The gene calls are TRBV4-1 and TRBJ2-7, with 7 nucleotides matching TRBD1. Germline CDR1 and CDR2: MGHRA and YSYEKL. This CDR3 region has 16 residues.

This clonotype appeared a few times. The chain uses TRBV9 and TRBJ2-5; D might be TRBD2 (6 bases). Trimming stripped 4 bases from V and 4 bases from J, with 20 bases between. CDR1 and CDR2 from the germline V gene are SGDLS and YYNGEE. This CDR3 spans 16 amino acids. The CDR3 protein is CASSLGLGGTGETQYF. In DNA, the CDR3 is TGTGCCAGCAGCCTGGGGCTAGGCGGGACGGGAGAGACCCAGTACTTC.